This T cell receptor (beta chain) was captured in a study of PD-1 blockade in mismatch repair-deficient tumors. Study in general: Patients had around twelve mismatch repair-deficient cancer types, all previously treated and progressing. Study conclusions and caveats: After pembrolizumab, tumor-resident clones rose rapidly, then generally contracted before radiologic responses.

Worth noting for this clone: Its antigen is currently unknown.

All patients were mismatch repair deficient, assessed by either PCR or immunohistochemistry. Method: immunoSEQ multiplex PCR; TCRdb's copy keeps in-frame clones and lacks some. The sample shows over 60,000 clones, around 88% of them seen only once. The CDR3 runs to 16 residues. Germline lookup yields CDR1 SGHKS and CDR2 YYEKEE (reference sequence). V trimming: 3 bases; J trimming: 4 bases; junction bases outside the gene matches: 10. This receptor was identified in an adult with mismatch repair-deficient cancer. Sequencing used peripheral blood, obtained 52 weeks after starting pembrolizumab. The chain has TRBV5-5 and TRBJ1-2, with 9 bases matching TRBD1. The CDR3 here is CASSSYRDRVTYGYTF. The CDR3 DNA sequence: TGTGCCAGCAGCTCCTACCGGGACAGGGTAACCTATGGCTACACCTTC.